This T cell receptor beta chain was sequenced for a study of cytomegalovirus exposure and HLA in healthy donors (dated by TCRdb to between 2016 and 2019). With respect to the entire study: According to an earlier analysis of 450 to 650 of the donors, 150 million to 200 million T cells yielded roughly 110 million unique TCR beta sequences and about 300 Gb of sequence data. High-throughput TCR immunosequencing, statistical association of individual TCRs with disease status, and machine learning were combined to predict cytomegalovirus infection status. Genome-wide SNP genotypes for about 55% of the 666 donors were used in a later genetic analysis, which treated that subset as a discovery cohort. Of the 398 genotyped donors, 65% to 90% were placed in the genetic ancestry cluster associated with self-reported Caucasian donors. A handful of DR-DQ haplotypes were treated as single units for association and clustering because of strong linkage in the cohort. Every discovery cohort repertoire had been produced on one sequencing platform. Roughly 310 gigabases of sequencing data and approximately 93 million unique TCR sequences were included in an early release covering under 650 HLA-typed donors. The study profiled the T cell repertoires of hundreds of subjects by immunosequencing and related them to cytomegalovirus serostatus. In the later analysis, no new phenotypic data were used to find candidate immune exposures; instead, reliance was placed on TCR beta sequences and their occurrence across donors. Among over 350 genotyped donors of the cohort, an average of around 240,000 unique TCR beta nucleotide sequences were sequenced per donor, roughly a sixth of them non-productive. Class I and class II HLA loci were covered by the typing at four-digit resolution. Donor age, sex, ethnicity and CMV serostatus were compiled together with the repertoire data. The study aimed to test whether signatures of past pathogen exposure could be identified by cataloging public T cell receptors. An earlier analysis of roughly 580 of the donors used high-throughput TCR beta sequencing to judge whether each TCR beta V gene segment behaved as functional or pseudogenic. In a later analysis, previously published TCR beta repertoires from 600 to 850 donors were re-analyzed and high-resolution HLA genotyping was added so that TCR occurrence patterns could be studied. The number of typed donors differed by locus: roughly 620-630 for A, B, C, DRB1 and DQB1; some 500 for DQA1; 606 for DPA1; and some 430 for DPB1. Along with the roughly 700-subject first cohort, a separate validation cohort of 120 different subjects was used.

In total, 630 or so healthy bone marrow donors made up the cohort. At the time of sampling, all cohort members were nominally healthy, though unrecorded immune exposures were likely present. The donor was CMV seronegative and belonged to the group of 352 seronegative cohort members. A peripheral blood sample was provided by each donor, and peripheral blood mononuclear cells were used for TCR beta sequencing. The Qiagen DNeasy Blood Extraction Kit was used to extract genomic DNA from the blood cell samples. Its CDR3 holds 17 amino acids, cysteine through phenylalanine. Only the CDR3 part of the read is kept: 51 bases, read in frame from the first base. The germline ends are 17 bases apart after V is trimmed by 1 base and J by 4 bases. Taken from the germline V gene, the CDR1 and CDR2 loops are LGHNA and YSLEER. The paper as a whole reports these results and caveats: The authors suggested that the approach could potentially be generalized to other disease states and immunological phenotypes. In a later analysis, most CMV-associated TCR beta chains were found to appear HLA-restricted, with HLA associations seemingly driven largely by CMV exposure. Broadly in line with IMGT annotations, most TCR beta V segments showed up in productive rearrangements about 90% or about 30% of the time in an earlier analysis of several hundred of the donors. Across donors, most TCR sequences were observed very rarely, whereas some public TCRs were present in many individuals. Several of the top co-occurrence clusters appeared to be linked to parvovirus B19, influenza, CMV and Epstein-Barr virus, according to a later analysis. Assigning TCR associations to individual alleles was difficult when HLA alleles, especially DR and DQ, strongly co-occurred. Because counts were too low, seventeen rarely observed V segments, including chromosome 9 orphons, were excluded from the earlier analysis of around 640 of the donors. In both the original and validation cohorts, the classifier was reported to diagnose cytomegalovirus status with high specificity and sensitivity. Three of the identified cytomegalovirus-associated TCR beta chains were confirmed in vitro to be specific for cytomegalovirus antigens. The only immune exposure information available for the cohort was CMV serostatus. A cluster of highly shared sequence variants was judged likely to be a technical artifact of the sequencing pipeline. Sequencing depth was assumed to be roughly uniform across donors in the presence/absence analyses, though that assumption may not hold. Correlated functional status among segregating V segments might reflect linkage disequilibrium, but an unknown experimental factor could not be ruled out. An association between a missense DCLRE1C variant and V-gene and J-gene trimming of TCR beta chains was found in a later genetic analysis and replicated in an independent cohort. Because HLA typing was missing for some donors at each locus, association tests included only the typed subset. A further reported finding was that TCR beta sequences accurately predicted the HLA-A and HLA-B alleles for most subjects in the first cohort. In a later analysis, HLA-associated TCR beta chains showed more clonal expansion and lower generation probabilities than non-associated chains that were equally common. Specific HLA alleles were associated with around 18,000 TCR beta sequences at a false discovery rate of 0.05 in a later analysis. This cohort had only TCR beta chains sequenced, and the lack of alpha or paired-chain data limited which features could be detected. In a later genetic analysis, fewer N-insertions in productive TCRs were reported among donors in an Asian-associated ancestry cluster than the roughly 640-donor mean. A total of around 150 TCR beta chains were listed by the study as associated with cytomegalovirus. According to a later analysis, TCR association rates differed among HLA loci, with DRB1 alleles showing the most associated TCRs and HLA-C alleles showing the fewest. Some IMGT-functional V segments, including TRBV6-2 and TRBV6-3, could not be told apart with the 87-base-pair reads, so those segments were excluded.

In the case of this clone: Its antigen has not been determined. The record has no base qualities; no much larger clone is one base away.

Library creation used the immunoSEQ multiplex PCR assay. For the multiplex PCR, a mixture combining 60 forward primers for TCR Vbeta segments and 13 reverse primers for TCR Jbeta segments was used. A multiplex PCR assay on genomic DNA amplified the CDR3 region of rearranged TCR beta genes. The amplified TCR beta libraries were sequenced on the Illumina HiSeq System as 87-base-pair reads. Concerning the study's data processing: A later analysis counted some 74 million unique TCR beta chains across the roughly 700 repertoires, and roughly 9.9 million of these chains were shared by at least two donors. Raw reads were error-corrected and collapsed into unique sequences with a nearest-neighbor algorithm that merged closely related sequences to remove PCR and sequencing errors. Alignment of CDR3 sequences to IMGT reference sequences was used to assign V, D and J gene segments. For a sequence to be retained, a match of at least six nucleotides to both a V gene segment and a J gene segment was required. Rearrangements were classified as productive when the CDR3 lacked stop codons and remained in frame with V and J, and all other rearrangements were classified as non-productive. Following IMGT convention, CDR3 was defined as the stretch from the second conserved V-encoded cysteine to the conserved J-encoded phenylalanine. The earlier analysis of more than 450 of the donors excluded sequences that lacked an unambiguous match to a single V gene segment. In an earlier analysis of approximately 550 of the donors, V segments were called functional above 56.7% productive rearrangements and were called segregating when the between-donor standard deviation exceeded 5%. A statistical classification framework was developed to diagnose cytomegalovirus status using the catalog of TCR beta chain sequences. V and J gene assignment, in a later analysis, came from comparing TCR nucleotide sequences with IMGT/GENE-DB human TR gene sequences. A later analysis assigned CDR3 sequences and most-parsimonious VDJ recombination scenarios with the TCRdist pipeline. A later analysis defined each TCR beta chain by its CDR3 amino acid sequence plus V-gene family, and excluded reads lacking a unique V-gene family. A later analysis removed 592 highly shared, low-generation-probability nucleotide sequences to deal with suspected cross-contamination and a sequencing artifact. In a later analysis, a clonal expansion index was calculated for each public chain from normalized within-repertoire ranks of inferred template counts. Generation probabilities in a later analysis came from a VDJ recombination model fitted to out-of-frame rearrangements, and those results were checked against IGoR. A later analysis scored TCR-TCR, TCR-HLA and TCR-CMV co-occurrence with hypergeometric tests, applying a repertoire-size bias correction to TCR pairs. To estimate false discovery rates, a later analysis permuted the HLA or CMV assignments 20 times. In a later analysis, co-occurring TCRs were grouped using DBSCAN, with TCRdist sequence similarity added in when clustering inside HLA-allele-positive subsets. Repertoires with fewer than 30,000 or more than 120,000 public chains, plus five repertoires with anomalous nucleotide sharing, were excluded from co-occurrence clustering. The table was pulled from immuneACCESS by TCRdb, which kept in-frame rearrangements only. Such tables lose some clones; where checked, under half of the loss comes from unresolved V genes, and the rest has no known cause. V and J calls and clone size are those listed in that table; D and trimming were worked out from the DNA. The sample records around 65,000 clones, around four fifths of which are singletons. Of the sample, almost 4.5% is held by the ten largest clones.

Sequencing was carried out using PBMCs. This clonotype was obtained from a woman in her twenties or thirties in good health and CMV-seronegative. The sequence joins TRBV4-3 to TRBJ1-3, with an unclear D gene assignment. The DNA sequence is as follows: TGCGCCAGCAGCCAAGCCCCCAAGGGCGGAGGAGGAAACACCATATATTTT. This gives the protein CASSQAPKGGGGNTIYF.